Shown below are 18 T cell receptor beta chains from a single sample sequenced in a study of identical twins. TCRdb re-analysed the 5' RACE reads in MiXCR, keeping a single row per CDR3 protein. The sample records about 490,000 distinct CDR3 sequences, 13% to 15% being singletons. The same sample was also used in a study of yellow fever vaccine responses in identical twins.

Material for sequencing was CD4+ T cells sorted from blood. These receptors originate from a woman aged 18-29 years in good health.

The sample holds a few counts of this clonotype. The CDR3 region is CASSDRGENAKNIQYF. For the CDR3, the DNA is TGTGCCAGCAGTGACAGGGGGGAGAATGCCAAAAACATTCAGTACTTC. The chain is built from TRBV6-1 and TRBJ2-4; maybe TRBD1 (7 bases). V was clipped by 3 bases and J by 1 base, with 13 bases between them. The CDR3 has 16 amino acids. CDR1 is MNHNS, CDR2 SASEGT, per germline.

The V and J genes are TRBV6-2 or TRBV6-3 and TRBJ2-1; D is unresolved. V lost 5 bases and J lost 6, with 17 bases in between. CDR3 length: 15 amino acids. CDR1 is MNHEY, CDR2 SVGEGT, per germline. Here the CDR3 DNA reads TGTGCCAGCAGTAAGATTGGACCCCTGGTCAATGAGCAGTTCTTC. This gives the protein CASSKIGPLVNEQFF.

This clonotype was picked up a small number of times. This chain connects TRBV27 to TRBJ2-3; 7 bases fit TRBD2. This CDR3 is 18 amino acids long. V gave up 6 bases and J gave up 0 bases; unmatched junction bases: 15. Germline CDR1 MNHEY, CDR2 SMNVEV (reference sequence). The CDR3 region is CASSTGLGRGTSTDTQYF. CDR3 DNA: TGTGCCAGCAGCACAGGACTAGGACGGGGGACTAGCACAGATACGCAGTATTTT.

The chain combines TRBV3-1 with TRBJ2-1; 9 nucleotides agree with TRBD2. Unmatched junction bases numbered 12, after V lost 6 bases and J lost 3 bases. The CDR3 extends over 17 amino acids. Germline V gives CDR1 LGHDT, CDR2 YNNKEL (reference sequence). Here the CDR3 reads CASSPGKTSGIYNEQFF. The DNA for the CDR3 is TGTGCCAGCAGTCCCGGTAAGACTAGCGGAATCTACAATGAGCAGTTCTTC.

The V and J genes are TRBV11-2 and TRBJ2-2; 12 bases fit TRBD1. This CDR3 has 15 residues. The junction had 5 bases not matched to a gene; V was cut back by 5 bases and J by 7 bases. Germline V gives CDR1 SGHAT, CDR2 FQNNGV. The CDR3 spells CASSPRDRGRGELFF. Here the CDR3 DNA reads TGTGCCAGCAGCCCCCGGGACAGGGGGCGCGGGGAGCTGTTTTTT.

This clonotype was seen only a few times. The chain joins TRBV5-6 to TRBJ1-1; 11 positions match TRBD1. The germline CDR1 and CDR2 sequences are SGHDT and YYEEEE. Trimming at V came to 1 base and at J to 7 bases, leaving 6 bases not matched to a gene. The CDR3 has 15 residues. CDR3 bases: TGTGCCAGCAGCTTGAGGACAGGGGGCTTCGTTGAAGCTTTCTTT. Its protein is CASSLRTGGFVEAFF.

The chain couples TRBV4-1 to TRBJ1-6; D gene unclear. The CDR3 loop spans 16 amino acids. The ends were cut back, 1 base at V and 11 bases at J, with 18 bases in the middle. Germline V gives CDR1 MGHRA, CDR2 YSYEKL. In DNA, the CDR3 is TGCGCCAGCAGCCAAGGGACGGAGGTATGGGGAGCACCCCTCCACTTT. Protein product: CASSQGTEVWGAPLHF.

The rearrangement links TRBV20-1 to TRBJ1-5; 7 positions match TRBD1. The germline V gene encodes CDR1 DFQATT and CDR2 SNEGSKA (reference sequence). The CDR3 extends over 16 amino acids. The V segment lost 5 bases and the J segment 1 base; nucleotides outside the gene matches: 11. The CDR3 DNA reads TGCAGTGCTCCCTCACCTACAGGGGCAAGCAATCAGCCCCAGCATTTT. It specifies CSAPSPTGASNQPQHF.

V is TRBV19 and J is TRBJ1-4, with D perhaps TRBD1 (5 bases). The CDR3 covers 16 residues. Germline V gene data show CDR1 as LNHDA and CDR2 as SQIVND (reference sequence). V lost 4 bases to trimming and J lost 3 bases, with 15 bases between them. In nucleotides, the CDR3 is TGTGCCAGTAGTACCACAGGCTCTTCAGCTAATGAAAAACTGTTTTTT. Translating it yields CASSTTGSSANEKLFF.

This clonotype was recorded a few times. The J gene is TRBJ2-3, the V gene TRBV12-3 or TRBV12-4; TRBD1 matches at 9 bases. The V segment lost 5 bases and the J segment 4 bases; nucleotides outside the gene matches: 7. The CDR3 extends over 15 amino acids. The CDR3 DNA is TGTGCCAGCAGTCCTTGGACAGGGGCGGCAGATACGCAGTATTTT. Residues: CASSPWTGAADTQYF.

The chain is built from TRBV28 and TRBJ2-7; 13 bases are a match to TRBD2. V lost 2 bases to trimming and J lost 4 bases; unmatched junction nucleotides: 2. CDR3 length: 15 amino acids. Germline lookup yields CDR1 MDHEN and CDR2 SYDVKM. The CDR3 region is CASSLRTSGRYEQYF. The CDR3 bases are TGTGCCAGCAGTTTAAGGACTAGCGGGAGATACGAGCAGTACTTC.

The gene calls are TRBV7-9 and TRBJ1-1; no reliable D call. Germline lookup yields CDR1 SEHNR and CDR2 FQNEAQ (reference sequence). V was shortened by 3 bases and J by 7 bases, with 12 bases between the two germline ends. This CDR3 region has 13 residues. CDR3 in DNA: TGTGCCAGCAGCTTTTCACTGGGAAGTGAAGCTTTCTTT. Amino acid sequence: CASSFSLGSEAFF.

This clonotype was detected only a few times. This chain joins TRBV5-1 and TRBJ2-3, with 8 bases aligning to TRBD2. Germline V gene sequence: CDR1 SGHRS, CDR2 YFSETQ. This CDR3 comprises 15 residues. The V and J ends lost 0 bases and 6 bases, in that order; junction bases with no gene match: 6. As DNA, the CDR3 is TGCGCCAGCAGCTTGGCGGCGGGGGGCCGGGATACGCAGTATTTT. It encodes CASSLAAGGRDTQYF. Looking up the rest from reference TRBV5-1 and TRBJ2-3 gives the full variable domain: KAGVTQTPRYLIKTRGQQVTLSCSPISGHRSVSWYQQTPGQGLQFLFEYFSETQRNKGNFPGRFSGRQFSNSRSEMNVSTLELGDSALYLCASSLAAGGRDTQYFGPGTRLTVL.

This chain uses TRBV24-1 with TRBJ2-3, with D unresolved. The CDR3 is made up of 13 amino acids. The germline V gene encodes CDR1 KGHDR and CDR2 SFDVKD. Trimming cost V 4 bases and J 6 bases, with 10 bases left between them. CDR3 sequence reads: CATSEQTADTQYF. Written as DNA, the CDR3 is TGTGCCACCAGTGAACAAACAGCGGATACGCAGTATTTT.

The sample holds a few counts of this clonotype. The chain joins TRBV7-2 to TRBJ2-1; 9 bases are shared with TRBD2. CDR1 SGHTA and CDR2 FQGNSA come from the germline V gene. This CDR3 contains 15 residues. Trimming cost V 3 bases and J 10 bases; bases outside gene matches: 10. Here the CDR3 reads CASSFASGMGVEQFF. CDR3 coding DNA: TGTGCCAGCAGCTTTGCTAGCGGGATGGGTGTGGAGCAGTTCTTC.

V usage is TRBV25-1 and J usage is TRBJ2-1; 8 nucleotides align to TRBD1. Germline V lookup: CDR1 MGHDK, CDR2 SYGVNS. This CDR3 is 14 amino acids long. V lost 6 bases, J lost 2 bases, and 3 bases stayed unmatched. The DNA for the CDR3 is TGTGCCAGCAGGGTGACAGGGGCCTACAATGAGCAGTTCTTC. It yields the protein CASRVTGAYNEQFF.

This clonotype was counted only a few times. V and J are TRBV5-6 and TRBJ1-4; 8 bases match TRBD1. The V segment lost 7 bases and the J segment 5 bases; nucleotides outside the gene matches: 10. Germline assignment: CDR1 SGHDT and CDR2 YYEEEE. The CDR3 spans 15 residues. CDR3 sequence reads: CASYEPQGANEKLFF. For the CDR3, the DNA is TGTGCCAGCTACGAACCCCAGGGGGCCAATGAAAAACTGTTTTTT.

The genes are TRBV5-6 and TRBJ2-2, with 8 positions matching TRBD1. The CDR3 spans 16 residues. Germline-derived CDR1 and CDR2 are SGHDT and YYEEEE. J gave up 3 bases and V 5 bases, and 9 bases lay outside the gene matches. CDR3 DNA: TGTGCCAGCAGTCATCAGGGGGCGCGGGACACCGGGGAGCTGTTTTTT. Protein: CASSHQGARDTGELFF.